These 10 T cell receptor beta chains came from one sample sequenced in a study of blood T cell repertoires in COVID-19. The table came from immunoSEQ multiplex PCR; TCRdb's copy has only in-frame clones and leaves some out. The data show roughly 7,500 clones, approximately 80% seen once. Sequenced: peripheral blood. These TCRs come from a human donor in a cohort sampled during active COVID-19.

The CDR3 sequence: CASSSQGTISYNSPLHF. The CDR3 bases are TGTGCCAGCAGCTCCCAGGGGACCATCTCCTATAATTCACCCCTCCACTTT. The chain couples TRBV3-1 (or the pseudogene TRBV3-2) to TRBJ1-6, with D possibly matching TRBD1 (6 bases). The CDR3 is 17 residues long. Germline CDR1 is LGHDT and CDR2 is YNNKEL (reference sequence). Trimming took off 5 bases at V and 0 bases at J, with 14 bases between the two ends.

The rearrangement uses TRBV19 and TRBJ2-7; 7 nucleotides align to TRBD2. The CDR3 is 15 amino acids. V gave up 5 bases and J gave up 4 bases; unmatched junction bases: 11. Looked up from germline, CDR1 is LNHDA and CDR2 is SQIVND (reference sequence). The chain's CDR3 is CASSPGAGVTYEQYV. In nucleotides, the CDR3 is TGTGCCAGTAGTCCTGGGGCGGGAGTCACATACGAGCAGTACGTC.

The chain is built from TRBV6-2 or TRBV6-3 and TRBJ2-7; D remains unclear. The CDR3 extends over 15 amino acids. V lost 2 bases and J 0 bases, leaving 11 bases between the germline ends. Germline V gives CDR1 MNHEY, CDR2 SVGEGT. The CDR3 DNA is TGTGCCAGCAGTTACCTGTATCCGAGCTCCTACGAGCAGTACTTC. Amino acid sequence: CASSYLYPSSYEQYF.

This chain joins TRBV4-1 and TRBJ2-1; D is unresolved. This CDR3 contains 14 residues. Per the germline V gene, CDR1 is MGHRA and CDR2 is YSYEKL. Trimming pared 1 base from V and 4 bases from J, leaving 8 bases between. In DNA, the CDR3 is TGCGCCAGCAGCCAAGTCAACAGTTACAATGAGCAGTTCTTC. Encoded protein: CASSQVNSYNEQFF.

This clone is a singleton in its sample. The chain couples TRBV9 to TRBJ2-5, with TRBD2 identical over 9 bases. CDR3 length: 17 residues. Looked up from germline, CDR1 is SGDLS and CDR2 is YYNGEE. V dropped 0 bases and J dropped 4; count of bases not matched to a gene: 10. The CDR3 region has the DNA TGTGCCAGCAGCGTAGCTCCCAGCGGGGGGAAGGTAGAGACCCAGTACTTC. Translated, it gives CASSVAPSGGKVETQYF.

This clone was seen a few times. The chain couples TRBV19 to TRBJ2-2; 8 bases are shared with TRBD2. Germline assignment: CDR1 LNHDA and CDR2 SQIVND (reference sequence). Trimming took 11 bases from V and 4 from J; bases not matched to a gene: 9. The CDR3 sequence is 14 residues long. The chain's CDR3 is CAVSSGGFTGELFF. The CDR3 DNA sequence: TGTGCCGTTTCCTCGGGAGGGTTCACCGGGGAGCTGTTTTTT.

The genes are TRBV18 and TRBJ1-4; 7 nucleotides align to TRBD1. The ends lost 3 bases at V and 3 bases at J; junction bases unmatched: 4. Germline V lookup: CDR1 KGHSH, CDR2 LQKENI. The CDR3 spans 15 residues. The CDR3 coding sequence is TGTGCCAGCTCACCCAGAGGGGGCTCTAATGAAAAACTGTTTTTT. This translates into CASSPRGGSNEKLFF.

The chain links TRBV28 to TRBJ2-3; TRBD2 matches 12 bases. The CDR3 extends over 20 amino acids. Germline CDR1 and CDR2: MDHEN and SYDVKM. The ends lost 5 bases at V and 2 bases at J; junction bases unmatched: 17. Written as DNA, the CDR3 is TGTGCCAGCAGTCTAGGGACAGGGGCTACTAGCGGGAGGCCCACAGATACGCAGTATTTT. It encodes CASSLGTGATSGRPTDTQYF. Using reference TRBV28 and TRBJ2-3 for the parts outside the CDR3, the full variable domain is DVKVTQSSRYLVKRTGEKVFLECVQDMDHENMFWYRQDPGLGLRLIYFSYDVKMKEKGDIPEGYSVSREKKERFSLILESASTNQTSMYLCASSLGTGATSGRPTDTQYFGPGTRLTVL.

The chain links TRBV19 to TRBJ1-3; weak D call: TRBD1 (6 bases). Germline CDR1 LNHDA, CDR2 SQIVND (reference sequence). V was pared by 6 bases and J by 0 bases, with 9 bases between. The CDR3 has 14 residues. The CDR3 region is CASRDSFSGNTIYF. In nucleotides, the CDR3 is TGTGCCAGTAGGGACAGCTTCTCTGGAAACACCATATATTTT.

This rearrangement joins TRBV7-9 to TRBJ1-2; D uncertain. The CDR3 runs to 15 residues. Between the trimmed V and J ends, which lost 5 bases and 7 bases, there was a span of 20 bases. The germline V gene encodes CDR1 SEHNR and CDR2 FQNEAQ (reference sequence). CDR3 protein: CASSAPGRDEPGYTF. The CDR3 nucleotides read TGTGCCAGCAGCGCACCCGGGAGAGATGAACCTGGCTACACCTTC.